Below are 2 T cell receptor beta chains sequenced from a single sample in a study of blood T cell repertoires in COVID-19. Data came from immunoSEQ multiplex PCR; TCRdb stores just in-frame clones and leaves some out. The sample includes about 200,000 clones, 80% to 90% of them seen just once. The sequencing sample was made of peripheral blood. These TCRs come from a man aged 18-30 years with active or convalescent COVID-19.

V is TRBV10-3 and J is TRBJ1-4; 8 nucleotides agree with TRBD1. CDR1 and CDR2 from the germline V gene are ENHRY and SYGVKD. After removal of 8 bases from V and 5 bases from J, the junction contained 4 bases not matched to a gene. The CDR3 spans 13 residues. The CDR3 DNA sequence: TGTGCCATCCGAGGACAGGGAAATGAAAAACTGTTTTTT. Translated: CAIRGQGNEKLFF.

The chain employs TRBV28 and TRBJ2-2; 7 bases are shared with TRBD2. Germline V gene data show CDR1 as MDHEN and CDR2 as SYDVKM. The CDR3 totals 16 residues. V dropped 3 bases and J dropped 5; count of bases not matched to a gene: 9. The CDR3 DNA reads TGTGCCAGCAGTTTTTCTGGCGGGAGCGGGACCGGGGAGCTGTTTTTT. Protein: CASSFSGGSGTGELFF.